This T cell receptor beta chain was retrieved from a study of TIL therapy for anti-PD-1-resistant metastatic lung cancer (dated by TCRdb to the early 2020s). Study-wide context: Tumors were harvested before any PD-1/PD-L1 blockade; patients then received nivolumab, and those progressing received lymphodepletion, expanded TIL infusion and IL-2. T cell receptor beta sequencing of tumor and peripheral blood was used to follow clonotypes across the tumor, the expanded TIL product and serial blood samples. Most of the cohort had lung adenocarcinoma, including a handful of EGFR-mutant tumors and two ALK-rearranged tumors, and half of the patients were either current or former smokers. A median age of 54 years (range about 38-80) and a median tumor PD-L1 proportion score of 6% to 7% were recorded among enrolled patients. A median non-synonymous tumor mutation burden of about 1.5 mutations per megabase was determined across the cohort by whole-exome sequencing.

TCR beta CDR3 regions were amplified from genomic DNA by bias-controlled multiplex PCR with the immunoSEQ v3 hsTCRB kit. TCR libraries were sequenced on an Illumina NextSeq 500 to approximately 2 million read pairs for survey level or 5-6 million for deep level. Per the authors' processing: The immunoSEQ Analyzer software assigned V, D and J genes, filtered out non-productive sequences, and reported clonality. Repertoires of infused TIL and blood were compared using productive Simpson clonality and the Morisita overlap index of productive TRB rearrangements. The absolute count of a clonotype in blood was estimated by multiplying the lymphocyte count by the CD3+ fraction and by the productive frequency of the clone. Not all clones reach the TCRdb copy of this immuneACCESS table, which keeps in-frame sequences only. Checked studies attribute under half of the gap to unresolved V genes and leave the rest unexplained. V and J calls and clone size are those listed in that table; D and trimming were worked out from the DNA. The sample table shows under 55,000 clones, and roughly 85% are seen once. Of the sample, around 4.8% is held by the ten largest clones.

The time point tag for this specimen amounts to: pre-treatment sample, taken before nivolumab and TIL therapy. Adults with stage 4 NSCLC were enrolled from late 2017 to January 2020 in a dual-center phase I trial. Samples were obtained from a single-arm, open-label phase I trial in which tumor-infiltrating lymphocyte therapy with nivolumab was evaluated in advanced non-small cell lung cancer. Mononuclear cells from blood collected in EDTA tubes were isolated on a Ficoll gradient and snap-frozen as pellets, and DNA was then extracted using a Qiagen mini-prep kit. Comment on this clone: Its antigen has not been determined. It has no much larger one-base neighbor in the sample; base qualities were not kept.

Reading the germline V gene gives CDR1 SGHVS and CDR2 FNYEAQ. The junction carries 13 bases between V and J, which are trimmed by 4 bases and 11 bases respectively. The CDR3 measures 12 amino acids from cysteine to phenylalanine. Solely the CDR3 DNA is kept, with 36 bases framed from the first base. Findings and caveats that apply to the study as a whole: The cohort was highly selected, with more treatment-naive, never-smoker and oncogene-addicted patients than typical, limiting generalizability. Clonotypes from the infused TIL partially replaced the baseline peripheral repertoire and then declined over months, and persistence showed no apparent association with response. The study protocol defined all tumor marker inferences as exploratory.

The receptor chain draws on TRBV7-6 and TRBJ2-3, with TRBD1 as a weak D call on 5 bases. This clonotype originated in a woman aged 30 to 85 with non-small cell lung cancer. The sample in question was blood, obtained at baseline. The CDR3: CASSSDTGQQYF. The DNA sequence follows: TGTGCCAGCAGCTCCGACACCGGACAGCAGTATTTT.